This T cell receptor (beta chain) was captured in a study of Ad26.COV2.S vaccination and SARS-CoV-2 variants. Treatment meaning: around 19 received Ad26.COV2.S at low or high dose, single or two shots; 5 received placebo; per-sample allocation not given. All samples were drawn on day 63, counting from the first vaccine or placebo injection. An Ad26 vector was used to express Wuhan-strain SARS-CoV-2 spike as the vaccine. TCRdb's copy holds only in-frame clones and misses some; the assay was immunoSEQ multiplex PCR. The table records some 340,000 clones, about 85% of them present only once. CDR3 length equals 13 residues. The ends were cut back, 0 bases at V and 5 bases at J, with 8 bases in the middle. Germline CDR1 reads SGHRS; CDR2 reads YFSETQ.

The clonotype originates from a person between 18 and 65 years old who received the Ad26.COV2.S COVID-19 vaccine or a placebo. The sequencing here drew on peripheral blood, taken in a trial of Ad26.COV2.S vaccine versus placebo. The V gene is TRBV5-1, the J gene TRBJ1-1; no reliable D call. CDR3 DNA sequence: TGCGCCAGCAGCTTGGCCGGATCGACTGAAGCTTTCTTT. This translates into CASSLAGSTEAFF.